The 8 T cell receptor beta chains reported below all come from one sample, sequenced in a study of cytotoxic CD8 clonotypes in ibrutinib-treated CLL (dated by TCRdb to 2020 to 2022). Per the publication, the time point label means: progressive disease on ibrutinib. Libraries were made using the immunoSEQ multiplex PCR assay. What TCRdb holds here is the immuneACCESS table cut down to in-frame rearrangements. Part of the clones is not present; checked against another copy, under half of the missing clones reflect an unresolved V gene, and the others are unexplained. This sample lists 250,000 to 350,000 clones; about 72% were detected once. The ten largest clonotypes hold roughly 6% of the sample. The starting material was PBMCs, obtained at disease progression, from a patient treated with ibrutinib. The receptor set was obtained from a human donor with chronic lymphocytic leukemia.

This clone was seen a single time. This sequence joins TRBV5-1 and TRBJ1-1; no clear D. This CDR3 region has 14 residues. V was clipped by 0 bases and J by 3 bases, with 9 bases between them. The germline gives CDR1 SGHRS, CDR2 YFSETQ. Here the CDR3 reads CASSLAGGDTEAFF. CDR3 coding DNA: TGCGCCAGCAGCTTGGCGGGTGGGGACACTGAAGCTTTCTTT. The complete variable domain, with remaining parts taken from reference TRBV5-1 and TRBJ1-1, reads KAGVTQTPRYLIKTRGQQVTLSCSPISGHRSVSWYQQTPGQGLQFLFEYFSETQRNKGNFPGRFSGRQFSNSRSEMNVSTLELGDSALYLCASSLAGGDTEAFFGQGTRLTVV.

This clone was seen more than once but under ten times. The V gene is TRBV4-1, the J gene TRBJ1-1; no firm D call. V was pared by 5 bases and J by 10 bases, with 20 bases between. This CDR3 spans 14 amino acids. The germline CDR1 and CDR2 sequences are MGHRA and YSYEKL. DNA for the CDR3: TGCGCCAGCAGCATAACCCCAACAGCGCTCGGAGCTTTCTTT. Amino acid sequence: CASSITPTALGAFF.

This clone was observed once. CDR3 sequence (DNA): TGTGCCAGTAGTACAAGGCCGGGACAGCCCCAGCATTTT. Translation gives CASSTRPGQPQHF. The chain combines TRBV19 with TRBJ1-5; D remains unclear. The germline CDR1 and CDR2 sequences are LNHDA and SQIVND (reference sequence). V lost 4 bases, J lost 7 bases, and 11 bases lay in between. This CDR3 has 13 amino acids.

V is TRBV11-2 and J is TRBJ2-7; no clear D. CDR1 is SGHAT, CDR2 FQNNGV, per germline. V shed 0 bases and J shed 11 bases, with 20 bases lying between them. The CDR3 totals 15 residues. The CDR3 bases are TGTGCCAGCAGCTTAGATAGGCCGAATGTCAGGCGGAAGTACTTC. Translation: CASSLDRPNVRRKYF.

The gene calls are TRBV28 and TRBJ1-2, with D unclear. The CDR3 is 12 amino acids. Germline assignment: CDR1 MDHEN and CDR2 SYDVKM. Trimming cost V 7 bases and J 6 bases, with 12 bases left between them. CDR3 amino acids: CASTPVHHGYTF. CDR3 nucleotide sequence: TGTGCCAGCACCCCGGTTCACCATGGCTACACCTTC.

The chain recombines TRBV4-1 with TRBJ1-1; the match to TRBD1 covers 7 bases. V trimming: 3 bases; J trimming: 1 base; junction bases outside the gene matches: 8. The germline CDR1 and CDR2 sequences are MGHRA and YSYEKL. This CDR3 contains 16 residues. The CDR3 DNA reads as TGCGCCAGCAGCCACGGATACAGGGGACCGAACACTGAAGCTTTCTTT. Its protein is CASSHGYRGPNTEAFF.

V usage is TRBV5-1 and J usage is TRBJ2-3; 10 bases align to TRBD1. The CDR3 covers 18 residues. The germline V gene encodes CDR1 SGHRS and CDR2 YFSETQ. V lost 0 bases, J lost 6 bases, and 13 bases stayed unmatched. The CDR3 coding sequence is TGCGCCAGCAGCTTGGGAGGCGCCGGGACAGGGGTTTTGGATACGCAGTATTTT. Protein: CASSLGGAGTGVLDTQYF.

The CDR3 sequence: CASSQSERVTGELFF. The CDR3 bases are TGCGCCAGCAGCCAATCGGAGCGGGTCACCGGGGAGCTGTTTTTT. This chain joins TRBV4-3 and TRBJ2-2; TRBD2 is a possible D gene (6 bases). Trimming cost V 2 bases and J 4 bases, with 11 bases left between them. This CDR3 comprises 15 residues. Germline CDR1 LGHNA, CDR2 YSLEER.